One T cell receptor beta chain is described in this entry. What it binds is not known. Germline-derived CDR1 and CDR2 are MNHNY and SVGAGI (reference sequence). The V gene end was trimmed by 3 bases and the J gene end by 6 bases; junction bases not matched to a gene: 7. CDR3 size: 16 residues. The PCR ran on 60 Vbeta and 13 Jbeta primers. TCRdb keeps only in-frame clones here, not all; method: immunoSEQ multiplex PCR. The sample contains about 120,000 clones, 75% to 90% of which appear only once. The data were obtained in a study of cytomegalovirus exposure and HLA in healthy donors. Broader study findings: In a later analysis, compared with equally common non-associated chains, HLA-associated beta chains were more expanded. Analysis performed later found approximately 17,000 TCR beta sequences associated with HLA alleles at 0.05 false discovery rate.

The sequenced sample consisted of PBMCs. This sequence was found in a female donor in good health and CMV-seropositive. This rearrangement joins TRBV6-6 to TRBJ1-5, with 11 bases identical to TRBD1. The CDR3 loop reads CASSYGGTGGSQPQHF. The CDR3 bases are TGTGCCAGCAGTTATGGTGGGACAGGGGGTTCTCAGCCCCAGCATTTT.